This T cell receptor (beta chain) is from a study of blood T cell repertoires in COVID-19. Study information: Specimens from acute and convalescent COVID-19 originated in the United States, Italy and Spain.

The CDR3 totals 14 residues. Per the germline V gene, CDR1 is SGDLS and CDR2 is YYNGEE. V was trimmed by 1 base and J by 5 bases, leaving 10 bases between them. All enrollees were about 18 to 95 years old and from fewer than 25 US areas. Recovery meant two consecutive negative NP/OP PCR tests, professional clearance, or resolved symptoms. Original processing notes: Nucleated cell counts were estimated from reference gene primer amplification. TCRdb's copy holds only in-frame clones and misses some; the assay was immunoSEQ multiplex PCR. D and trimming come from the DNA, and the V and J calls and clone size come from that table. The sample includes 150,000 to 200,000 clones, approximately 80% of them seen just once.

The specimen was PBMCs or T cells enriched from blood (not recorded which). This TCR was sampled from a woman between 55 and 75 years old who had recovered from COVID-19. The J gene is TRBJ2-1, the V gene TRBV9; D is unclear. CDR3 residues: CASSVQIQDNEQFF. CDR3 DNA sequence: TGTGCCAGCAGCGTACAGATCCAGGACAATGAGCAGTTCTTC.